Shown below are 23 T cell receptor beta chains from a single sample sequenced in a study of neurological immune-mediated disorders. TCRdb re-called the 5' RACE reads through MiXCR, storing one row per CDR3 protein. The sample carries under 60,000 distinct CDR3 sequences, over 20% recorded once. Sequenced sample: PBMCs. These receptors were collected from a woman between 65 and 79 years old in good health.

This chain links TRBV20-1 with TRBJ2-7; the match to TRBD1 covers 7 bases. The V segment lost 3 bases and the J segment 3 bases; nucleotides outside the gene matches: 8. The germline gives CDR1 DFQATT, CDR2 SNEGSKA (reference sequence). The CDR3 sequence is 14 residues long. DNA for the CDR3: TGCAGTGCTAGTCACCCAGGGGGTCTCTACGAGCAGTACTTC. Its protein product is CSASHPGGLYEQYF.

This clonotype has ten or more counts. This rearrangement joins TRBV6-1 to TRBJ1-1; TRBD1 is a possible D gene (5 bases). Germline V gene lookup returns CDR1 MNHNS and CDR2 SASEGT. The V gene lost 4 bases and the J gene lost 6 bases, with 9 bases spanning the gap. CDR3 length: 12 residues. The CDR3 DNA sequence: TGTGCCAGCAGTGTGTGGGGGGCTGAAGCTTTCTTT. Translation gives CASSVWGAEAFF.

This clonotype was seen ten or more times. The genes are TRBV7-8 and TRBJ2-1; D is uncertain. The CDR3 spans 14 residues. CDR1 and CDR2 from the germline V gene are SGHVS and FQNEAQ. With 5 bases removed from V and 0 bases from J, the gap between germline ends came to 8 bases. CDR3 bases: TGTGCCAGCAGCCGCGAAAACTCCTACAATGAGCAGTTCTTC. Protein: CASSRENSYNEQFF.

This clonotype occurred many times. The chain links TRBV5-1 to TRBJ1-2; the D gene is possibly TRBD1 (5 bases). Looked up from germline, CDR1 is SGHRS and CDR2 is YFSETQ. The CDR3 sequence is 14 residues long. V shed 0 bases and J shed 4 bases, with 10 bases lying between them. The CDR3 nucleotides read TGCGCCAGCAGCTTGGCCCCCAGGGTCTATGGCTACACCTTC. Translation: CASSLAPRVYGYTF.

CDR3 amino acids: CASSLKIVDTQYF. CDR3 sequence (DNA): TGTGCCAGCAGTTTAAAGATCGTAGATACGCAGTATTTT. V and J are TRBV27 and TRBJ2-3, with unresolved D. The CDR3 sequence is 13 residues long. The V end lost 2 bases, the J end lost 5 bases, and 8 bases lay between the germline ends. The germline CDR1 and CDR2 sequences are MNHEY and SMNVEV (reference sequence).

This clonotype was picked up many times. The rearrangement uses TRBV7-6 and TRBJ2-5; no clear D gene. CDR3 length equals 16 residues. V lost 5 bases to trimming and J lost 0 bases, with 16 bases between them. The germline V gene has CDR1 SGHVS and CDR2 FNYEAQ. CDR3: CASSPRVSAHQETQYF. CDR3 DNA sequence: TGTGCCAGCAGCCCCCGGGTATCAGCCCACCAAGAGACCCAGTACTTC.

This clonotype appeared once. A much larger clone differs from this one at a single base, so this may be a read error. V and J are TRBV20-1 and TRBJ2-3; D is unresolved. The CDR3 runs 13 residues. Trimming took 6 bases from V and 1 from J, leaving 11 bases between them. Germline CDR1 DFQATT, CDR2 SNEGSKA (reference sequence). The DNA of the CDR3 is TGCAGTGCAGAGGTGGCAGGCACAGATACGCAGTATTTT. This encodes CSAEVAGTDTQYF.

The CDR3 is CASSSWDITDTQYF. The CDR3 nucleotides are TGTGCCAGCAGTTCCTGGGACATCACAGATACGCAGTATTTT. The rearrangement links TRBV28 to TRBJ2-3; possibly TRBD1 for D (6 bases). Deletions cut 4 bases from V and 2 bases from J, with 10 bases between. The CDR3 runs to 14 residues. CDR1 and CDR2 from the germline V gene are MDHEN and SYDVKM. The full variable domain, rest sourced from reference TRBV28 and TRBJ2-3, is DVKVTQSSRYLVKRTGEKVFLECVQDMDHENMFWYRQDPGLGLRLIYFSYDVKMKEKGDIPEGYSVSREKKERFSLILESASTNQTSMYLCASSSWDITDTQYFGPGTRLTVL.

This clonotype has at least ten counts. V gene TRBV2 combines with J gene TRBJ2-7, with unresolved D. The germline V and J ends were trimmed by 8 bases and 0 bases, with 11 bases remaining between them. Germline values: CDR1 SNHLY, CDR2 FYNNEI. CDR3 length: 13 amino acids. The CDR3 nucleotides read TGTGCCAGCGGTCCAGATTACTCCTACGAGCAGTACTTC. Its protein is CASGPDYSYEQYF. Filled out from reference TRBV2 and TRBJ2-7, the complete variable domain reads EPEVTQTPSHQVTQMGQEVILRCVPISNHLYFYWYRQILGQKVEFLVSFYNNEISEKSEIFDDQFSVERPDGSNFTLKIRSTKLEDSAMYFCASGPDYSYEQYFGPGTRLTVT.

This clonotype was seen ten or more times. The chain links TRBV5-1 to TRBJ2-1, with no clear D. V lost 0 bases, J lost 9 bases, and 13 bases lay in between. Germline V gene lookup returns CDR1 SGHRS and CDR2 YFSETQ. The CDR3 runs 14 residues. The CDR3 nucleotides are TGCGCCAGCAGCTTGGCCGCTAGTGCTCTTGAGCAGTTCTTC. Amino acids: CASSLAASALEQFF. Full variable domain (missing parts from reference TRBV5-1 and TRBJ2-1): KAGVTQTPRYLIKTRGQQVTLSCSPISGHRSVSWYQQTPGQGLQFLFEYFSETQRNKGNFPGRFSGRQFSNSRSEMNVSTLELGDSALYLCASSLAASALEQFFGPGTRLTVL.

The rearrangement joins TRBV2 to TRBJ1-5; perhaps TRBD1 as D (6 bases). The CDR3 extends over 15 amino acids. V lost 6 bases, J lost 5 bases, and 17 bases lay in between. Germline loops: CDR1 SNHLY, CDR2 FYNNEI. The DNA for the CDR3 is TGTGCCAGCAGCGAATACAGGGTCGGGGATCAGCCCCAGCATTTT. Translated: CASSEYRVGDQPQHF.

This chain uses TRBV9 with TRBJ2-3; the match to TRBD2 covers 8 bases. The germline CDR1 and CDR2 sequences are SGDLS and YYNGEE. The junction had 3 bases not matched to a gene; V was cut back by 0 bases and J by 3 bases. CDR3 length: 15 amino acids. CDR3 bases: TGTGCCAGCAGCGTAGAGGCGGGGGGAACAGATACGCAGTATTTT. This sequence encodes CASSVEAGGTDTQYF.

The table lists this clonotype with many counts. The V gene is TRBV7-2, the J gene TRBJ2-7, with D perhaps TRBD1 or TRBD2 (6 bases each). The CDR3 runs 14 residues. V was cut by 5 bases and J by 6 bases, with 17 bases left in between. The germline V gene has CDR1 SGHTA and CDR2 FQGNSA. CDR3 bases: TGTGCCAGCAGCCCGGAGGGGGGCCGAGCCGAGCAGTACTTC. Translating gives CASSPEGGRAEQYF.

This clonotype was found once. Here the CDR3 reads CASSYQTGGNTEAFF. In DNA form, the CDR3 reads TGCGCCAGCAGCTACCAGACGGGCGGGAACACTGAAGCTTTCTTT. The rearrangement joins TRBV5-1 to TRBJ1-1; no clear D gene. The V gene lost 3 bases and the J gene lost 1 base, with 13 bases spanning the gap. The germline CDR1 and CDR2 sequences are SGHRS and YFSETQ. The CDR3 covers 15 residues.

The chain carries TRBV7-8 and TRBJ2-7; 9 positions match TRBD1. The V gene end was trimmed by 0 bases and the J gene end by 1 base; junction bases not matched to a gene: 4. This CDR3 is built from 16 residues. The V gene's germline CDR1 is SGHVS and CDR2 FQNEAQ. The CDR3 region is CASSLARDRASYEQYF. In DNA form, the CDR3 reads TGTGCCAGCAGCTTAGCGAGGGACAGGGCTTCCTACGAGCAGTACTTC.

The CDR3 region is CASSNHSSGALISDEQFF. For the CDR3, the DNA is TGTGCCAGCAGCAACCATAGCTCAGGGGCTCTCATCTCTGATGAGCAGTTCTTC. V is TRBV21-1 and J is TRBJ2-1; the table names TRBD1, a call not compared with the DNA. TRBV21-1 is given as a pseudogene. The CDR3 consists of 18 residues.

This clonotype occurred many times. The chain recombines TRBV20-1 with TRBJ1-6; D is unresolved. The V gene lost 1 base and the J gene lost 9 bases, with 13 bases spanning the gap. Germline V gives CDR1 DFQATT, CDR2 SNEGSKA (reference sequence). CDR3 size: 14 residues. CDR3 DNA sequence: TGCAGTGCTAGAGGGTCCGGCGATAGTTCACCCCTCCACTTT. It specifies CSARGSGDSSPLHF.

This clonotype occurred many times. The rearrangement uses TRBV5-1 and TRBJ2-5; D is undetermined. This CDR3 contains 14 residues. CDR1 and CDR2 (germline): SGHRS, YFSETQ. V gave up 4 bases and J gave up 5 bases, with 15 bases separating them. The CDR3 sequence: CASSVGFGSETQYF. CDR3 nucleotides: TGCGCCAGCAGCGTAGGGTTCGGTTCGGAGACCCAGTACTTC.

The V gene is TRBV28, the J gene TRBJ2-7; 7 bases line up with TRBD2. J was trimmed by 3 bases and V by 6 bases; bases with no gene match: 5. The CDR3 sequence is 13 residues long. The germline V gene encodes CDR1 MDHEN and CDR2 SYDVKM. CDR3 coding DNA: TGTGCCAGCAGGGAGCCTAGCGGCTACGAGCAGTACTTC. Translation: CASREPSGYEQYF.

This clonotype appeared a few times. The chain carries TRBV24-1 and TRBJ2-3; D remains unclear. The CDR3 is 15 amino acids. CDR1 and CDR2 (germline): KGHDR, SFDVKD. V was shortened by 3 bases and J by 1 base, with 10 bases between the two germline ends. The CDR3 DNA sequence: TGTGCCACCAGTGATCCTATTAAGCGCACAGATACGCAGTATTTT. Protein sequence: CATSDPIKRTDTQYF.

This clonotype has a count of ten or more. The rearrangement links TRBV5-1 to TRBJ2-1; 10 positions agree with TRBD2. Germline V lookup: CDR1 SGHRS, CDR2 YFSETQ. The junction had 11 bases not matched to a gene; V was cut back by 0 bases and J by 5 bases. The CDR3 is 18 amino acids. The CDR3: CASSLEGRRAGGNNEQFF. The CDR3 bases are TGCGCCAGCAGCTTGGAAGGCCGTCGAGCGGGAGGGAACAATGAGCAGTTCTTC. Full variable domain (rest looked up from reference TRBV5-1 and TRBJ2-1): KAGVTQTPRYLIKTRGQQVTLSCSPISGHRSVSWYQQTPGQGLQFLFEYFSETQRNKGNFPGRFSGRQFSNSRSEMNVSTLELGDSALYLCASSLEGRRAGGNNEQFFGPGTRLTVL.

This clonotype showed up many times. The rearrangement uses TRBV5-6 and TRBJ2-5; 7 nucleotides align to TRBD1. The germline gives CDR1 SGHDT, CDR2 YYEEEE. The CDR3 totals 12 residues. The V and J ends lost 0 bases and 8 bases, in that order; junction bases with no gene match: 1. CDR3 in DNA: TGTGCCAGCAGCTTGGACAGGGGAACCCAGTACTTC. It codes for CASSLDRGTQYF.

At least ten counts were recorded for this clonotype. The V gene is TRBV29-1, the J gene TRBJ2-7; D gene unclear. Trimming pared 4 bases from V and 4 bases from J, leaving 8 bases between. This CDR3 has 11 residues. Germline loops: CDR1 SQVTM, CDR2 ANQGSEA. DNA for the CDR3: TGCAGCGTTGGGAGTTCGTACGAGCAGTACTTC. Encoded protein: CSVGSSYEQYF.